This T cell receptor beta chain was observed in a study of blood T cells in healthy people across ages. This clonotype was found a few times. Then a second PCR, running roughly 7 to 11 cycles, was carried out with a sample-barcoded 5' primer and a J-beta primer mix. TCRdb re-called the 5' RACE reads with MiXCR, one entry per CDR3 protein. The data contain about 1.5 million distinct CDR3 sequences, roughly two fifths of them seen just once; the ten biggest clones take up less than 5%. CDR1 SNHLY and CDR2 FYNNEI come from the germline V gene. The CDR3 spans 15 residues. Trimming left V 0 bases short and J 4 bases short, with 12 bases between.

V is TRBV2 and J is TRBJ1-2, with D perhaps TRBD1 (6 bases). The clonotype was recovered from a woman aged 18-29 years in good health. What was sequenced was blood. The CDR3 nucleotides read TGTGCCAGCAGTGAAGCGCTAGGGACAAGCTATGGCTACACCTTC. Its translation is CASSEALGTSYGYTF.